Given below is one TCR beta chain in context. Its antigen is not known. This entry is derived from a study of T cell responses to AZD1222 COVID-19 vaccine. This CDR3 comprises 16 residues. V gave up 4 bases and J gave up 0 bases, with 14 bases separating them. Germline CDR1 reads SGHRS; CDR2 reads YFSETQ. The method was immunoSEQ multiplex PCR; TCRdb's version includes in-frame clones alone and lacks a portion of them. The data contain approximately 160,000 clones, approximately 90% of them singletons. Notes on the study in general: Only five or six AZD1222 recipients were seropositive at baseline. Sampling that yielded the repertoires occurred only after the peak T cell response. Most donors were white British, females outnumbered males, and clonal diversity was possibly underestimated.

The source is an adult in good health. V and J are TRBV5-1 and TRBJ1-3; the D gene is possibly TRBD1 (5 bases). This specimen consisted of peripheral blood, obtained on day 0 of AZD1222 vaccination. CDR3 sequence (DNA): TGCGCCAGCAGCCCTGGAGACAGTTACTCTGGAAACACCATATATTTT. Residues: CASSPGDSYSGNTIYF.